One and the same sample provided the 15 T cell receptor beta chains below, sequenced in a study of T-cell reconstitution after alpha-beta-depleted transplantation in children (dated by TCRdb to about 2016). The library was prepared using PCR. Instrument on record: Illumina HiSeq 2500. TCR library preparation used molecular barcoding, with unique molecular identifiers applied to normalize quantification of the TCRbeta repertoire. TCRdb reran the public reads through fastp at Q25 and MiXCR, keeping productive beta chains. Merged by CDR3 protein, the rows form single entries marked with the most common genes and DNA. This sample lists 190,000 or so distinct CDR3 sequences; roughly 6.5% were detected once. 4.5% of the sample is in the top ten clones. In light of the paper, this sample's treatment or condition label describes: allogeneic hematopoietic cell transplantation with graft depleted of TCRalphabeta T cells and CD19 B cells.

The sample here was PBMCs, taken before TCRalphabeta/CD19-depleted stem cell transplant. The source is a girl in the first two years of life with combined immunodeficiency, due to receive a stem cell transplant.

The sample holds many counts of this clonotype. J is TRBJ2-1 and V is TRBV7-9, with a tentative D call TRBD1 (8 bases). The CDR3 is 15 amino acids. Germline V gives CDR1 SEHNR, CDR2 FQNEAQ (reference sequence). V lost 2 bases to trimming and J lost 7 bases, with 15 bases between them. DNA for the CDR3: TGTGCCAGCAGCTTAACAGGGGGGGCCAGGAATGAGCAGTTCTTC. This gives the protein CASSLTGGARNEQFF. The full variable domain, completed using reference TRBV7-9 and TRBJ2-1, is DTGVSQNPRHKITKRGQNVTFRCDPISEHNRLYWYRQTLGQGPEFLTYFQNEAQLEKSRLLSDRFSAERPKGSFSTLEIQRTEQGDSAMYLCASSLTGGARNEQFFGPGTRLTVL.

This clonotype was seen many times. This chain connects TRBV21-1 to TRBJ1-5. TRBV21-1 is flagged as a pseudogene. The CDR3 is 19 amino acids. This chain's CDR3 is CASSIAQGGRDYSNQPQHF. In DNA form, the CDR3 reads TGTGCCAGCAGCATTGCCCAGGGAGGAAGGGATTATAGCAATCAGCCCCAGCATTTT.

This clonotype was seen more than once but under ten times. This chain uses TRBV21-1 with TRBJ2-1; the table assigns TRBD1, which was not confirmed against the DNA. TRBV21-1 corresponds to a pseudogene. The CDR3 covers 18 residues. The CDR3 region has the DNA TGTGCCAGCAGCAAAGCATGGGAGACAGGGGAACCCTACAATGAGCAGTTCTTC. Translation: CASSKAWETGEPYNEQFF.

This clonotype was counted between two and nine times. The chain carries TRBV19 and TRBJ2-1, with 8 bases lining up with TRBD2. With 5 bases clipped from V and 7 bases from J, the junction kept 7 bases outside the gene matches. The germline V gene encodes CDR1 LNHDA and CDR2 SQIVND (reference sequence). This CDR3 has 14 residues. The CDR3 region is CASSPSGTSNEQFF. Here the CDR3 DNA reads TGTGCCAGTAGTCCATCCGGGACTAGTAATGAGCAGTTCTTC.

This clonotype was found many times. The chain uses TRBV5-5 and TRBJ2-3; 9 bases line up with TRBD2. CDR3 size: 15 residues. The V and J ends lost 0 bases and 3 bases, in that order; junction bases with no gene match: 2. The V gene's germline CDR1 is SGHKS and CDR2 YYEKEE (reference sequence). The CDR3: CASSLARGGTDTQYF. The CDR3 DNA follows: TGTGCCAGCAGCTTGGCGCGGGGGGGGACAGATACGCAGTATTTT.

The V call is TRBV7-9, the J call TRBJ2-5, with D unresolved. The CDR3 sequence is 14 residues long. The germline V and J ends were trimmed by 5 bases and 1 base, with 11 bases remaining between them. Germline V CDR1 and CDR2: SEHNR, FQNEAQ (reference sequence). The CDR3 reads CASSPQVFQETQYF. The CDR3 DNA sequence: TGTGCCAGCAGCCCCCAGGTGTTCCAAGAGACCCAGTACTTC.

This clonotype was seen at least ten times. V and J are TRBV12-3 or TRBV12-4 and TRBJ2-7; D gene uncertain. The length of the CDR3 is 12 residues. V was shortened by 3 bases and J by 5 bases, with 8 bases between the two germline ends. The CDR3 DNA is TGTGCCAGCAGTTTGGGCCCGAACGAGCAGTACTTC. Translating it yields CASSLGPNEQYF.

In its sample, this clonotype was seen many times. This chain links TRBV5-1 with TRBJ2-2, with D perhaps TRBD1 (5 bases). Trimming took 2 bases from V and 4 from J, leaving 12 bases between them. This CDR3 is built from 15 residues. Germline loops: CDR1 SGHRS, CDR2 YFSETQ. The CDR3 region is CASSFRAVGTGELFF. The CDR3 nucleotides read TGCGCCAGCAGCTTCAGGGCAGTCGGCACCGGGGAGCTGTTTTTT.

This clonotype was observed many times. V is TRBV12-3 or TRBV12-4 and J is TRBJ2-2, with D maybe TRBD2 (6 bases). The CDR3 loop spans 18 amino acids. Trimming cost V 2 bases and J 0 bases, with 16 bases left between them. The DNA of the CDR3 is TGTGCCAGCAGTTTATGGCATCCGGGACTCGCGAACACCGGGGAGCTGTTTTTT. The encoded protein is CASSLWHPGLANTGELFF.

This clonotype was recorded many times. The chain combines TRBV20-1 with TRBJ2-7, with D perhaps TRBD1 (6 bases). V lost 4 bases, J lost 1 base, and 11 bases lay in between. Germline V lookup: CDR1 DFQATT, CDR2 SNEGSKA (reference sequence). CDR3 length: 13 residues. CDR3 sequence (DNA): TGCAGTGCTAACAGGGAAAAGTCCTACGAGCAGTACTTC. The encoded protein is CSANREKSYEQYF.

This rearrangement joins TRBV12-3 or TRBV12-4 to TRBJ2-2, with D possibly being TRBD1 (5 bases). The V and J ends lost 3 bases and 4 bases respectively, with 12 bases between them. The CDR3 length is 15 residues. In DNA form, the CDR3 reads TGTGCCAGCAGTTTCGGTCAGGGTATCACCGGGGAGCTGTTTTTT. Protein sequence: CASSFGQGITGELFF.

The table lists this clonotype with many counts. V is TRBV10-3 and J is TRBJ2-3; TRBD2 agrees at 7 bases. Germline values: CDR1 ENHRY, CDR2 SYGVKD. CDR3 length: 15 amino acids. V dropped 0 bases and J dropped 5; count of bases not matched to a gene: 5. The CDR3 here is CAISESTGGRDTQYF. In DNA form, the CDR3 reads TGTGCCATCAGTGAGTCGACGGGAGGCCGAGATACGCAGTATTTT.

This clonotype has more than one count but fewer than ten. The rearrangement links TRBV11-2 to TRBJ2-7; 7 nucleotides match TRBD2. The V and J ends lost 4 bases and 5 bases, in that order; junction bases with no gene match: 14. Germline V CDR1 and CDR2: SGHAT, FQNNGV. The CDR3 has 16 residues. CDR3 DNA sequence: TGTGCCAGCAGCTCGCTCCTAACTAGCGACCGGCACGAGCAGTACTTC. This translates into CASSSLLTSDRHEQYF.

This clonotype was detected only once. This may stem from a read error, because a much larger clone lies one nucleotide away. CDR3 bases: TGTGCCAGCAGTTTACTGAGCTCTGGAAACACCGTATATTTT. It specifies CASSLLSSGNTVYF. J is TRBJ1-3 and V is TRBV12-3 or TRBV12-4; no reliable D call. This CDR3 has 14 amino acids.

This clonotype has at least ten counts. J is TRBJ1-5 and V is TRBV7-9, with 8 bases identical to TRBD1. Germline V gene lookup returns CDR1 SEHNR and CDR2 FQNEAQ (reference sequence). The CDR3 contains 14 residues. J lost 5 bases, V lost 6 bases, and 6 bases had no gene match. CDR3 sequence (DNA): TGTGCCAGCAGTCCACAGGGGGATCATCAGCCCCAGCATTTT. This gives the protein CASSPQGDHQPQHF.